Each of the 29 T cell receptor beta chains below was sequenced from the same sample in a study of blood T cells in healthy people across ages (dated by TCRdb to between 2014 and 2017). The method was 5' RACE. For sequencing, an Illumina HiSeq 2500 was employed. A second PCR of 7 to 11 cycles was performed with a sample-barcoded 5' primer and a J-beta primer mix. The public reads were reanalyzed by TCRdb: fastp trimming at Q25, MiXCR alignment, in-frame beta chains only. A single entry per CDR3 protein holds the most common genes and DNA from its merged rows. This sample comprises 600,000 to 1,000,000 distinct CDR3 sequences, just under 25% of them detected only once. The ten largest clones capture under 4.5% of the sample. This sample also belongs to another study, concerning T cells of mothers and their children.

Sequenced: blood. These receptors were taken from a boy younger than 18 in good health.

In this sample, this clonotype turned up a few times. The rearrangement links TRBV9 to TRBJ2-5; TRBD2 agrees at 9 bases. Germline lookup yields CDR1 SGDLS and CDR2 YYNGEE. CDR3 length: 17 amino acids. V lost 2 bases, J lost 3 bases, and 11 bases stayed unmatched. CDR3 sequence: CASSVGRAGGSKETQYF. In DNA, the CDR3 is TGTGCCAGCAGCGTGGGTAGAGCGGGAGGTTCTAAAGAGACCCAGTACTTC.

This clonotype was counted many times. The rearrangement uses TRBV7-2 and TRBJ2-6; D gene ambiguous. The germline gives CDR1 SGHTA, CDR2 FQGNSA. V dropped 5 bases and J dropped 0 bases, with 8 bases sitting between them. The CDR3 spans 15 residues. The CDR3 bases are TGTGCCAGCAGCAGAGCAGGCTCTGGGGCCAACGTCCTGACTTTC. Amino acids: CASSRAGSGANVLTF.

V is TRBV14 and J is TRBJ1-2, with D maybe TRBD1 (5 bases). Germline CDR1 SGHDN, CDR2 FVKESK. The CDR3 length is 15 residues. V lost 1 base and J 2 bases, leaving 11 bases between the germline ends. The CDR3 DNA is TGTGCCAGCAGCCAAGGGGGACTTAAGAACTATGGCTACACCTTC. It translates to CASSQGGLKNYGYTF.

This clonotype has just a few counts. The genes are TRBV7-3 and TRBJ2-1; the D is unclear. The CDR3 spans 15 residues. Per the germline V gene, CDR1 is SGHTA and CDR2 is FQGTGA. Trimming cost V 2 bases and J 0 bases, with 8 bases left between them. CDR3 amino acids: CASSLAANSYNEQFF. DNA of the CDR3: TGTGCCAGCAGCTTAGCGGCCAACTCCTACAATGAGCAGTTCTTC.

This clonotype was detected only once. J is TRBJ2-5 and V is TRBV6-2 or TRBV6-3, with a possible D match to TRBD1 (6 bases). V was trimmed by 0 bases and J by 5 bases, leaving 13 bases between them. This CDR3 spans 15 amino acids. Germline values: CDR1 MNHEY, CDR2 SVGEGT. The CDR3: CASSYSGTRGETQYF. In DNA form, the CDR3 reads TGTGCCAGCAGTTACTCCGGGACCAGGGGTGAGACCCAGTACTTC.

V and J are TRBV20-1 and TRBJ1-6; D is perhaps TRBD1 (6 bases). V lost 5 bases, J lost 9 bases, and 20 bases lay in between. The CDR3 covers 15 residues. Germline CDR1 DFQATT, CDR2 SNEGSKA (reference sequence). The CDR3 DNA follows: TGCAGTGCTGCGGACAGCCGAATGGGGGGTTCACCCCTCCACTTT. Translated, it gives CSAADSRMGGSPLHF.

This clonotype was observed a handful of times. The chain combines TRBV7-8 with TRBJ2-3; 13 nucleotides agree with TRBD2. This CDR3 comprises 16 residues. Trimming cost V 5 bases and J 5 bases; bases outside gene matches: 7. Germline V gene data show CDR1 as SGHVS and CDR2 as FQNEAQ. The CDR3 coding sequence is TGTGCCAGCAGCCCGCCGACTAGCGGGGGGAGAGATACGCAGTATTTT. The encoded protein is CASSPPTSGGRDTQYF.

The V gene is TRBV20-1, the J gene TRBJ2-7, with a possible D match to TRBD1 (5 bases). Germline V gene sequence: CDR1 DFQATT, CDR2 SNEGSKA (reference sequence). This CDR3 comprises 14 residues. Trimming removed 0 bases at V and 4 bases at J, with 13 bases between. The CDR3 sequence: CSARDRRVWYEQYF. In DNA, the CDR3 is TGCAGTGCTAGAGACCGCAGGGTTTGGTACGAGCAGTACTTC.

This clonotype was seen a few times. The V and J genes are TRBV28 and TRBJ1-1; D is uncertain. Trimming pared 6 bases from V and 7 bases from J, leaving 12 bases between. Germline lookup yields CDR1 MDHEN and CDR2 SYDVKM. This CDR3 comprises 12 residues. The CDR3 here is CASSRRPIEAFF. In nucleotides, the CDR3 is TGTGCCAGCAGCCGTCGACCGATTGAAGCTTTCTTT.

The CDR3 DNA is TGTGCCAGCAGCGTCCAGAGGGACCGCCAAGAGACCCAGTACTTC. Its translation: CASSVQRDRQETQYF. This sequence joins TRBV14 and TRBJ2-5; perhaps D is TRBD1 or TRBD2 (5 bases each). Germline CDR1 and CDR2: SGHDN and FVKESK. V was pared by 5 bases and J by 1 base, with 14 bases between. The CDR3 loop spans 15 amino acids.

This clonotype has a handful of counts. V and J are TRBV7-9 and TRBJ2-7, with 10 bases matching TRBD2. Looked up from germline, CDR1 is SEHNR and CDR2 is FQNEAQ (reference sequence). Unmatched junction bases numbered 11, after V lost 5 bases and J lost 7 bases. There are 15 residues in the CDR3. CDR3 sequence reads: CASSPTSGVSGEQYF. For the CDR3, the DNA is TGTGCCAGCAGCCCTACTAGCGGGGTGTCTGGGGAGCAGTACTTC.

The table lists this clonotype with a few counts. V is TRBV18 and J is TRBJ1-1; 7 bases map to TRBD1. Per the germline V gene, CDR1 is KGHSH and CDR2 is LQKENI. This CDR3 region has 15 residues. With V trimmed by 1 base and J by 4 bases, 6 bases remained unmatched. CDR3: CASSPLTGAGTEAFF. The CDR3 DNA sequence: TGTGCCAGCTCACCACTCACAGGGGCGGGCACTGAAGCTTTCTTT.

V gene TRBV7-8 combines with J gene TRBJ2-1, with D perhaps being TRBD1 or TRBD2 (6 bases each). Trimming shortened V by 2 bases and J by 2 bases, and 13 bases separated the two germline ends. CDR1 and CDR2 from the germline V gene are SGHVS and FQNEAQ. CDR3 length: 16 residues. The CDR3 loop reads CASSLRGAGTYNEQFF. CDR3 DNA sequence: TGTGCCAGCAGCTTAAGGGGGGCCGGGACCTACAATGAGCAGTTCTTC.

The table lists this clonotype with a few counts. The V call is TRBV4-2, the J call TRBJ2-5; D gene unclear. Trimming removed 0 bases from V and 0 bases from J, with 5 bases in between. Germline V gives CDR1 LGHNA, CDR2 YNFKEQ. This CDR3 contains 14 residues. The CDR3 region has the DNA TGTGCCAGCAGCCAAGAAGGGCACCAAGAGACCCAGTACTTC. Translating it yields CASSQEGHQETQYF.

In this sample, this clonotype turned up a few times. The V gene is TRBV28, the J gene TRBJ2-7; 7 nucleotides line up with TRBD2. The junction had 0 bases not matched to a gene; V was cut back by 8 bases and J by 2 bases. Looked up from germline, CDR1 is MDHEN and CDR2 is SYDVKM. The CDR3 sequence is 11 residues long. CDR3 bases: TGTGCCAGCCGGGGGGCCTACGAGCAGTACTTC. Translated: CASRGAYEQYF.

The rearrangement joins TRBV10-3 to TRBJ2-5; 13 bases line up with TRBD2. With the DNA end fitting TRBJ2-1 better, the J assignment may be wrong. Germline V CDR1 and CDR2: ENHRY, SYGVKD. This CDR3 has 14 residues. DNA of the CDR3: TGTGCCAGGAGACTAGCGGGAGGTAGGATTGAGCAGTTCTTC. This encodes CARRLAGGRIEQFF.

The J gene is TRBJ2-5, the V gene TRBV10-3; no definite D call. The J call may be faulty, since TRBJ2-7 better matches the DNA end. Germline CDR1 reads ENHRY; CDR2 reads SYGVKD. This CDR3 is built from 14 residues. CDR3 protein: CAISPSEAGYEQYF. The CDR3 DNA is TGTGCCATCTCCCCCTCAGAGGCAGGATACGAGCAGTACTTC.

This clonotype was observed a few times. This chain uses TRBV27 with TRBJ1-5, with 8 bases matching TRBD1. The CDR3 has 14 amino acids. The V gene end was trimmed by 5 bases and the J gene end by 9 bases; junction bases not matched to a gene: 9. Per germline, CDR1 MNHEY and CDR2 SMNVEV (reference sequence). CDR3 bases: TGTGCCAGCAGTATCCGGACAGGGATGGTGCCCCAGCATTTT. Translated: CASSIRTGMVPQHF.

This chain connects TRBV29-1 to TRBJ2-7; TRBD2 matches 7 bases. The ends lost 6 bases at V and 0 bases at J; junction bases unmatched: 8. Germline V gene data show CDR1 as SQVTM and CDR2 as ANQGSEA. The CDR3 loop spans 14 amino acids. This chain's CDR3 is CSVSLAVSSYEQYF. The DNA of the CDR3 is TGCAGCGTATCCCTAGCGGTTAGCTCCTACGAGCAGTACTTC.

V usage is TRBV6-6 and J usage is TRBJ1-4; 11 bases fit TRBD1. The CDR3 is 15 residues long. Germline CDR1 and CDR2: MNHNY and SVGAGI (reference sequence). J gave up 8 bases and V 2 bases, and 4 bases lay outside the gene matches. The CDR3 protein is CASSYGGQGGEKLFF. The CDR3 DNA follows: TGTGCCAGCAGTTACGGGGGACAGGGGGGCGAAAAACTGTTTTTT.

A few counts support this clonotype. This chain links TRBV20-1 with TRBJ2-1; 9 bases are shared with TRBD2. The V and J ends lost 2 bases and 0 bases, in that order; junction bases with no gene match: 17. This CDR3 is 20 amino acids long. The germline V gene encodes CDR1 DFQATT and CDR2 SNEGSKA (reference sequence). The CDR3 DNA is TGCAGTGCTAGAACTCTTAAGACGACTAGCGGAGGGAGCTCCTACAATGAGCAGTTCTTC. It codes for CSARTLKTTSGGSSYNEQFF.

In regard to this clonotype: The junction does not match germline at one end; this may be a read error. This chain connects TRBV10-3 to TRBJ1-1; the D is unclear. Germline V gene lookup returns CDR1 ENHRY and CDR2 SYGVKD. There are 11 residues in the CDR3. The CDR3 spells CAIRSNTEAFF. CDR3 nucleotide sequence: TGTGCCATACGGAGTAACACTGAGGCTTTCTTT.

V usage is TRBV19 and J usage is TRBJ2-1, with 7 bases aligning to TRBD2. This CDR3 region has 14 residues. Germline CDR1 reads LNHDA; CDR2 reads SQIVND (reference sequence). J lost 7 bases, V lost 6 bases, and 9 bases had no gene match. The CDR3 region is CASSVLAGGNEQFF. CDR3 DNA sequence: TGTGCCAGTAGCGTACTAGCCGGGGGGAATGAGCAGTTCTTC.

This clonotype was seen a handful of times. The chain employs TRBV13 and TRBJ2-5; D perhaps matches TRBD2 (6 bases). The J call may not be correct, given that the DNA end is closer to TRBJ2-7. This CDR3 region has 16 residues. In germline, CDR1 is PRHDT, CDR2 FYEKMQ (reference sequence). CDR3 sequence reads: CASSLGLRGYPYEQYF. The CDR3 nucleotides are TGTGCCAGCAGCTTAGGCCTTCGGGGGTACCCCTACGAGCAGTACTTC.

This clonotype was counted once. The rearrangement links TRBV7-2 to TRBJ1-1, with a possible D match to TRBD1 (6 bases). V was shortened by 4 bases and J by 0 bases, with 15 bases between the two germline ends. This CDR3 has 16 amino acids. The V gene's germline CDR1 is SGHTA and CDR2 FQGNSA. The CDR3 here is CASSSRDRKMNTEAFF. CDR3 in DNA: TGTGCCAGCAGCTCCCGCGACAGGAAAATGAACACTGAAGCTTTCTTT.

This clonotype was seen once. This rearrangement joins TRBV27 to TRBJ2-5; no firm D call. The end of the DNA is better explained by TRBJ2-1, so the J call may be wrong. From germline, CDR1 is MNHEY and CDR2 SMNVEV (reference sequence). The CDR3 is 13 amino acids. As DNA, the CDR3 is TGTGCCAGCAGTTTATCTAGTCCCGATGAGCAGTTCTTC. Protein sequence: CASSLSSPDEQFF.

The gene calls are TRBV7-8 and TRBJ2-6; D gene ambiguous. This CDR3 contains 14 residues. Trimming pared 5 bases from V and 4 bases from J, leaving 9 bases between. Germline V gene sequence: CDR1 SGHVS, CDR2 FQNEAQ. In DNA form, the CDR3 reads TGTGCCAGCAGCCCGGATCCGGGGGCCAACGTCCTGACTTTC. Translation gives CASSPDPGANVLTF.

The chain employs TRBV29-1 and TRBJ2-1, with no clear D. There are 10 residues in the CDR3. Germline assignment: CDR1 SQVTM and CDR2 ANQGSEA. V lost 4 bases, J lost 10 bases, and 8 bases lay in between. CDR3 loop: CSVVAGEQFF. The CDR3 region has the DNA TGCAGCGTTGTGGCAGGCGAGCAGTTCTTC.

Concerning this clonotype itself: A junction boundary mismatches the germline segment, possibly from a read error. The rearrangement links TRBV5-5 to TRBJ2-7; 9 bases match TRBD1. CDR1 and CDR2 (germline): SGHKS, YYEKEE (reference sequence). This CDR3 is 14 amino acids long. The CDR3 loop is CASSVTGGTYEQYF. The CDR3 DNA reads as TGTGCCAGCAGCGTGACAGGGGGGACCTATGAGCAGTACTTC.